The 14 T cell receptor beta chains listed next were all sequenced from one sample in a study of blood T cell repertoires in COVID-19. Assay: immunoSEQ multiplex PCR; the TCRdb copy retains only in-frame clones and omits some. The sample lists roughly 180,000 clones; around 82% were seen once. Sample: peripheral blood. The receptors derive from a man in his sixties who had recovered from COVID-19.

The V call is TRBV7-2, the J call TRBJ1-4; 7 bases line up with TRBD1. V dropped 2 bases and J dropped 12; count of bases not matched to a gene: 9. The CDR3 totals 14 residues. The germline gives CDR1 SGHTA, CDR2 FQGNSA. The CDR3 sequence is CASSLSSYRGELFF. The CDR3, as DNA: TGTGCCAGCAGCTTAAGTAGTTACAGGGGTGAACTGTTTTTT.

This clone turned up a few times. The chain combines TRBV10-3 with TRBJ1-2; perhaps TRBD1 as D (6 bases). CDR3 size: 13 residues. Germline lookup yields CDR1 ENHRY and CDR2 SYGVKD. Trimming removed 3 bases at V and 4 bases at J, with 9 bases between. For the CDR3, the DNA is TGTGCCATCAGTGAACAGGGTGCCTATGGCTACACCTTC. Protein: CAISEQGAYGYTF.

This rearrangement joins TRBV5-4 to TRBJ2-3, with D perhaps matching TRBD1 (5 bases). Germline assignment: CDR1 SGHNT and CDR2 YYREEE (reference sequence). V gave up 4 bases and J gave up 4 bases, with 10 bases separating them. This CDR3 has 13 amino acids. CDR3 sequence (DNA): TGTGCCAGCAGCCATTCAGGGCCAGATACGCAGTATTTT. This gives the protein CASSHSGPDTQYF.

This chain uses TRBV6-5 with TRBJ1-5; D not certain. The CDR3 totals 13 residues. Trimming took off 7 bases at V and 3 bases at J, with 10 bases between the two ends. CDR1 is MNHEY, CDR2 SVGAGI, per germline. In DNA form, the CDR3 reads TGTGCCAGCAACGGCGGGGTCAATCAGCCCCAGCATTTT. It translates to CASNGGVNQPQHF.

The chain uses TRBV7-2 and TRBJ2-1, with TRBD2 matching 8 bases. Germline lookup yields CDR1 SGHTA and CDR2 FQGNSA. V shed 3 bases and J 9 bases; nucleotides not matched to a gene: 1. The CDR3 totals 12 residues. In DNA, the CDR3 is TGTGCCAGCAGCTTGCTAGCGGGTGAGCAGTTCTTC. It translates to CASSLLAGEQFF.

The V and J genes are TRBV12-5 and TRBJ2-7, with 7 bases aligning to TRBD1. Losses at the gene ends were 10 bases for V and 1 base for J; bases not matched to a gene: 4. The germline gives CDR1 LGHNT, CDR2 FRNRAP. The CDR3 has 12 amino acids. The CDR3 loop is CATTTGSYEQYF. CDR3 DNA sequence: TGTGCTACCACGACAGGGTCCTACGAGCAGTACTTC.

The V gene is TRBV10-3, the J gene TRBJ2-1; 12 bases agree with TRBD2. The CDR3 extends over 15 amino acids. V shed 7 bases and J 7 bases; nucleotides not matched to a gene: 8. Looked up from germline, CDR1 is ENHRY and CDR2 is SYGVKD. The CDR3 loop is CAIIRSLAGGNEQFF. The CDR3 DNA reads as TGTGCCATCATCCGGAGTCTAGCGGGGGGGAATGAGCAGTTCTTC.

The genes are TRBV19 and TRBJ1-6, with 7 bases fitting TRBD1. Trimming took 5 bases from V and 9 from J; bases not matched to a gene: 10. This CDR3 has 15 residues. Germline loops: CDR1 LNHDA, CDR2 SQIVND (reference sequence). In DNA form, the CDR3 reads TGTGCCAGTAGTTTTTCGAGACAGGGAGCTTCACCCCTCCACTTT. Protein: CASSFSRQGASPLHF.

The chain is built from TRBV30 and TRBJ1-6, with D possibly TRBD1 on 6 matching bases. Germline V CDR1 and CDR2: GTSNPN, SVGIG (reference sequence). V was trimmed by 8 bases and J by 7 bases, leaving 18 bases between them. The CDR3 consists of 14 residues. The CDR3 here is CAEGQLLPNSPLHF. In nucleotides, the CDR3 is TGTGCCGAAGGACAGTTATTACCCAATTCACCCCTCCACTTT. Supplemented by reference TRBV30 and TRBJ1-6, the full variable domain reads SQTIHQWPATLVQPVGSPLSLECTVEGTSNPNLYWYRQAAGRGLQLLFYSVGIGQISSEVPQNLSASRPQDRQFILSSKKLLLSDSGFYLCAEGQLLPNSPLHFGNGTRLTVT.

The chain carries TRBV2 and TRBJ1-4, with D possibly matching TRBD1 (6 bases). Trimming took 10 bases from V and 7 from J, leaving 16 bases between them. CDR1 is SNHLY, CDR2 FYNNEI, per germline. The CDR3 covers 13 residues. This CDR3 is CATSGATVEKLFF. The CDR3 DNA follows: TGTGCCACATCAGGGGCCACGGTTGAAAAACTGTTTTTT.

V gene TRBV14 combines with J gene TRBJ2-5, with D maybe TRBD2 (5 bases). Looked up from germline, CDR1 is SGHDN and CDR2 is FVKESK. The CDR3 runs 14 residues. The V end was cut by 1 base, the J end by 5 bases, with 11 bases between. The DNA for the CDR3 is TGTGCCAGCAGCCAAGTATCCGGGAAGGAGACCCAGTACTTC. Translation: CASSQVSGKETQYF.

DNA for the CDR3: TGTGCCAGCAGCGTCAGGGCAGATACGCAGTATTTT. It codes for CASSVRADTQYF. The gene calls are TRBV9 and TRBJ2-3, with D possibly being TRBD1 (5 bases). The V and J ends lost 2 bases and 4 bases respectively, with 5 bases between them. The CDR3 is 12 residues long. Per the germline V gene, CDR1 is SGDLS and CDR2 is YYNGEE.

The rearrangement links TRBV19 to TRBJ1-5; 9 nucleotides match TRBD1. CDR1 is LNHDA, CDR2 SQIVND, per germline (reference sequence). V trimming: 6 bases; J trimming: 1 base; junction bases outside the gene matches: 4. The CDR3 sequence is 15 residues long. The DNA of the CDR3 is TGTGCCAGTAGGTGGGGACAGGGAAGCAATCAGCCCCAGCATTTT. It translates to CASRWGQGSNQPQHF.

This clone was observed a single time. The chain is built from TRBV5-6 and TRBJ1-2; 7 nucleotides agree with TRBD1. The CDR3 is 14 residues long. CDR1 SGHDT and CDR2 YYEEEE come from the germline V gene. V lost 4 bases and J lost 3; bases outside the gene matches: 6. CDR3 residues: CASSEIGQDYGYTF. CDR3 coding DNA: TGTGCCAGCAGCGAAATAGGACAGGACTATGGCTACACCTTC.